The rows below give T cell receptor beta chains drawn from one sample of a study of regulatory T cells in long-lasting Graves disease. One entry per CDR3 protein results from TCRdb running MiXCR on the multiplex PCR reads. Among roughly 470,000 distinct CDR3 sequences listed, more than 20% were seen once. The starting material was peripheral blood mononuclear cells (PBMCs), obtained when the disease was refractory, from a patient treated with antithyroid drugs. Receptors originate from a female donor with Graves disease. CDR3s include the opening cysteine and the closing phenylalanine or tryptophan. The D gene is left open where the match is weak. Clone sizes are given selectively: once, few, many, or a class where the clone is expanded.

clone_size: few
v_call: TRBV24-1
j_call: TRBJ2-2
d_call: -
cdr3_nt: TGTGCCACCAGTAGGACGGAGAACACCGGGGAGCTGTTTTTT
cdr3_aa: CATSRTENTGELFF

clone_size: few
v_call: TRBV10-3
j_call: TRBJ1-3
d_call: -
cdr3_nt: TGTGCCTCACGACGGGGAAACACCATATATTTT
cdr3_aa: CASRRGNTIYF

clone_size: many
v_call: TRBV28
j_call: TRBJ2-2
d_call: -
cdr3_nt: TGTGCCAGCAGCTTCGCTAGCGACACGAACACCGGGGAGCTGTTTTTT
cdr3_aa: CASSFASDTNTGELFF

clone_size: many
v_call: TRBV7-2
j_call: TRBJ2-5
d_call: -
cdr3_nt: TGTGCCAGCAGCTTAGTTGGGACCCAGTACTTC
cdr3_aa: CASSLVGTQYF

clone_size: -
v_call: TRBV12-3/TRBV12-4
j_call: TRBJ2-1
d_call: -
cdr3_nt: TGTGCCAGCAGTTTAGACGCTCGGACTGACTACAATGAGCAGTTCTTC
cdr3_aa: CASSLDARTDYNEQFF

clone_size: -
v_call: TRBV7-9
j_call: TRBJ1-1
d_call: -
cdr3_nt: TGTGCCAGCAGCTTCAGGGTTGACACTGAAGCTTTCTTT
cdr3_aa: CASSFRVDTEAFF

clone_size: -
v_call: TRBV7-9
j_call: TRBJ2-3
d_call: -
cdr3_nt: TGTGCCAGCAGGCTTGGGGAGTACCAAGATACGCAGTATTTT
cdr3_aa: CASRLGEYQDTQYF

clone_size: few
v_call: TRBV30
j_call: TRBJ2-7
d_call: -
cdr3_nt: TGTGCCTGGAGCCTAGGGGATCCAACCGCCTACGAGCAGTACTTC
cdr3_aa: CAWSLGDPTAYEQYF

clone_size: many
v_call: TRBV6-1
j_call: TRBJ2-2
d_call: -
cdr3_nt: TGTGCCAGTTTGACTCAGAACACCGGGGAGCTGTTTTTT
cdr3_aa: CASLTQNTGELFF

clone_size: many
v_call: TRBV6-1
j_call: TRBJ2-7
d_call: TRBD1
cdr3_nt: TGTGCCAGCAGTGAATACAGGGGCGGCGAGCAGTACTTC
cdr3_aa: CASSEYRGGEQYF

clone_size: -
v_call: TRBV11-2
j_call: TRBJ1-5
d_call: -
cdr3_nt: TGTGCCAGCAGCCAGAACGCCGGGCGCAATCAGCCCCAGCATTTT
cdr3_aa: CASSQNAGRNQPQHF

clone_size: many
v_call: TRBV2
j_call: TRBJ1-4
d_call: -
cdr3_nt: TGTGCCGGAAGGCGGACAGAGAATGAAAAACTGTTTTTT
cdr3_aa: CAGRRTENEKLFF

clone_size: few
v_call: TRBV2
j_call: TRBJ1-1
d_call: -
cdr3_nt: TGTGCCAGCAGTCCCCCCCTGGGACTCACGAACACTGAAGCTTTCTTT
cdr3_aa: CASSPPLGLTNTEAFF

clone_size: few
v_call: TRBV9
j_call: TRBJ2-2
d_call: -
cdr3_nt: TGTGCCAGCAGCGTAGCGTCGTCCGGGGAGCTGTTTTTT
cdr3_aa: CASSVASSGELFF

clone_size: few
v_call: TRBV6-2/TRBV6-3
j_call: TRBJ1-4
d_call: TRBD1
cdr3_nt: TGTGCCAGCAGTTCCCCCAGGGGGAATGAAAAACTGTTTTTT
cdr3_aa: CASSSPRGNEKLFF

clone_size: -
v_call: TRBV29-1
j_call: TRBJ1-1
d_call: -
cdr3_nt: TGCAGCGTTGAAAAGGGTGGGGCTCTGAACACTGAAGCTTTCTTT
cdr3_aa: CSVEKGGALNTEAFF

clone_size: -
v_call: TRBV7-2
j_call: TRBJ2-7
d_call: -
cdr3_nt: TGTGCCAGCAGCTCGGGGACCACCCCGGGGCAGTACTTC
cdr3_aa: CASSSGTTPGQYF

clone_size: many
v_call: TRBV28
j_call: TRBJ2-7
d_call: -
cdr3_nt: TGTGCCAGCAGTTCCGGGCCCAGGAGCTCCTACGAGCAGTACTTC
cdr3_aa: CASSSGPRSSYEQYF

clone_size: few
v_call: TRBV7-8
j_call: TRBJ2-1
d_call: -
cdr3_nt: TGTGCCAGCAGCTTATCAGTTACGTCTGGGTTGACCTACAATGAGCAGTTCTTC
cdr3_aa: CASSLSVTSGLTYNEQFF

clone_size: -
v_call: TRBV12-5
j_call: TRBJ2-7
d_call: -
cdr3_nt: TGTGCTAGCTCGAGCGAGGGGGAGGGCCACTACGAGCAGTACTTC
cdr3_aa: CASSSEGEGHYEQYF

clone_size: many
v_call: TRBV6-2/TRBV6-3
j_call: TRBJ2-5
d_call: TRBD2
cdr3_nt: TGTGCCAGCAGTCGCTCGGGAGGGTACCAAGAGACCCAGTACTTC
cdr3_aa: CASSRSGGYQETQYF

clone_size: many
v_call: TRBV5-8
j_call: TRBJ1-1
d_call: -
cdr3_nt: TGTGCCAGCGGGACGGGGGTGGCTACCGGAGAAGCTTTCTTT
cdr3_aa: CASGTGVATGEAFF